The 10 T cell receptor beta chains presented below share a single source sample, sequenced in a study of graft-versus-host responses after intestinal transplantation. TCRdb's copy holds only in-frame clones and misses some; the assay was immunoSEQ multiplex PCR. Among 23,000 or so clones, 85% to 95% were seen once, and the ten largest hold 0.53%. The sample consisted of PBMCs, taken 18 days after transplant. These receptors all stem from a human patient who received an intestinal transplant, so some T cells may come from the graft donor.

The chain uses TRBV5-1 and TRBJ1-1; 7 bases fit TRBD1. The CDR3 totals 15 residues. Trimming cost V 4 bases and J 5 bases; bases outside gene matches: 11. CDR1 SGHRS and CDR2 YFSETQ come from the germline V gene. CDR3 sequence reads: CASSAAQGLETEAFF. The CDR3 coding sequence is TGCGCCAGCAGCGCAGCACAGGGGTTGGAGACTGAAGCTTTCTTT.

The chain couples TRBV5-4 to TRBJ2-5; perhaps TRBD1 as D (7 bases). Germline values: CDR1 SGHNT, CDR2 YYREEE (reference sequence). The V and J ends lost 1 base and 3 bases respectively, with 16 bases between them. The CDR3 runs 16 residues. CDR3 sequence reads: CASSLLSGGGKETQYF. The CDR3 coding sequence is TGTGCCAGCAGCTTGTTGTCAGGGGGAGGTAAAGAGACCCAGTACTTC.

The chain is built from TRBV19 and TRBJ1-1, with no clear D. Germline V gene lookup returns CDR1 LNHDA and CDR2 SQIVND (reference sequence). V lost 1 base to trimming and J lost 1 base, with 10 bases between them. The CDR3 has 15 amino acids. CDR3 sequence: CASSIAEATNTEAFF. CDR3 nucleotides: TGTGCCAGTAGTATAGCGGAGGCCACGAACACTGAAGCTTTCTTT.

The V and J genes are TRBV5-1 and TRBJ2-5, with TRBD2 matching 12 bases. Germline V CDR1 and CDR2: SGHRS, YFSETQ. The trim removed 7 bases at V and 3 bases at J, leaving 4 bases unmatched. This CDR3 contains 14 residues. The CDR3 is CASGPSGGEETQYF. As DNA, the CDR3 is TGCGCCAGCGGGCCTAGCGGGGGGGAAGAGACCCAGTACTTC.

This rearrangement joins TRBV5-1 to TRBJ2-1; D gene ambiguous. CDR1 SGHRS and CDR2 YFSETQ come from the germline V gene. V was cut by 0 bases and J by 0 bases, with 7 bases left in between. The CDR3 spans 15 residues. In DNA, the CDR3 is TGCGCCAGCAGCTTGGTCGCCGGCTCCTACAATGAGCAGTTCTTC. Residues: CASSLVAGSYNEQFF.

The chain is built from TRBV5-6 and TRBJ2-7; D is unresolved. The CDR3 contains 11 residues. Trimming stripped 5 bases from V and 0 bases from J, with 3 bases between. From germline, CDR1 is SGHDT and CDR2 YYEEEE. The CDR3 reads CASSFSYEQYF. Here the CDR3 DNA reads TGTGCCAGCAGTTTCTCCTACGAGCAGTACTTC.

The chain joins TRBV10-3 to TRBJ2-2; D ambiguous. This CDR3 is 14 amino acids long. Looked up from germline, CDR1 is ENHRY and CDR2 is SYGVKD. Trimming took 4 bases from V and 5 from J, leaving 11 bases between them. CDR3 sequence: CAISGVGRTGELFF. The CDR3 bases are TGTGCCATCAGTGGGGTGGGCCGGACCGGGGAGCTGTTTTTT.

DNA for the CDR3: TGCGCCAGCAGCCAAGGTGGGCACGGGGAGCTGTTTTTT. This codes for CASSQGGHGELFF. The rearrangement joins TRBV4-1 to TRBJ2-2; no definite D call. The V end lost 1 base, the J end lost 7 bases, and 7 bases lay between the germline ends. The germline V gene has CDR1 MGHRA and CDR2 YSYEKL. The length of the CDR3 is 13 residues.

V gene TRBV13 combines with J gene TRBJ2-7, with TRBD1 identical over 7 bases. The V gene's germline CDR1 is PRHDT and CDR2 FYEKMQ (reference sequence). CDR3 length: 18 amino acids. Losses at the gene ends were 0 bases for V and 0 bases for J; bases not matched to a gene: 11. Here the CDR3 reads CASSLGGTAFGNSYEQYF. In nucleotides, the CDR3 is TGTGCCAGCAGCTTAGGGGGGACAGCCTTCGGGAACTCCTACGAGCAGTACTTC. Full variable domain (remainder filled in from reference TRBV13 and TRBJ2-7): AAGVIQSPRHLIKEKRETATLKCYPIPRHDTVYWYQQGPGQDPQFLISFYEKMQSDKGSIPDRFSAQQFSDYHSELNMSSLELGDSALYFCASSLGGTAFGNSYEQYFGPGTRLTVT.

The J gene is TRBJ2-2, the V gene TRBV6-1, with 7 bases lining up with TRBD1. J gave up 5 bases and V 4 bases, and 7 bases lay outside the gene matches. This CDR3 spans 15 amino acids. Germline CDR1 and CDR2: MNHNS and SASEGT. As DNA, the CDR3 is TGTGCCAGCAGTGGGACAGGAGTTCGGACCGGGGAGCTGTTTTTT. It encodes CASSGTGVRTGELFF.